This is a list of T cell receptor beta chains from one sample in a study of T-cell memory formation after mild COVID-19. TCRdb fed the 5' RACE reads into MiXCR, producing one record per CDR3 protein. The sample lists a few hundred thousand distinct CDR3 sequences, 20% occurring once. Sequencing was done on a sample of PBMCs or a T cell subset sorted from them (not recorded which). Receptor source: a man aged 18 to 30 who had mild COVID-19 (a few samples of this study predate the infection). Cell type and time point are not known. The CDR3 runs from the conserved cysteine through the conserved F or W. A D gene is named only where the DNA matches it firmly. Only some rows state a clone size, as once, few, many or a class for expanded clones.

cdr3_nt	cdr3_aa	v_call	j_call	d_call	clone_size
TGTGCCAGCAGCTCCACGAATCCGACAGGGCTGGCTGGAAACACCATATATTTT	CASSSTNPTGLAGNTIYF	TRBV7-9	TRBJ1-3	TRBD1	-
TGTGCCAGCTCACCACTGGACAGTAGCTACGAGCAGTACTTC	CASSPLDSSYEQYF	TRBV18	TRBJ2-7	-	few
TGCGCCAGCAGCTTGGTGGCTAGCGGGGGACAAGAGACCCAGTACTTC	CASSLVASGGQETQYF	TRBV5-1	TRBJ2-5	TRBD2	few
TGCAGCGTTGTGCCCAGGGGAGCTGGAAACACCATATATTTT	CSVVPRGAGNTIYF	TRBV29-1	TRBJ1-3	-	few
TGCAGTGCTAGAGATCTCGGACTAGCAGATGCAGATACGCAGTATTTT	CSARDLGLADADTQYF	TRBV20-1	TRBJ2-3	TRBD2	-
TGTGCCAGCAGTCCCCTTGGGGCCAACGTCCTGACTTTC	CASSPLGANVLTF	TRBV7-9	TRBJ2-6	-	few
TGTGCCAGCAGTGACCGTTCAGGAATGGATACGCAGTATTTT	CASSDRSGMDTQYF	TRBV2	TRBJ2-3	-	-
TGTGCCAGCGGACAGGTTCTAAACTATGGCTACACCTTC	CASGQVLNYGYTF	TRBV5-4	TRBJ1-2	TRBD1	-
TGTGCCAGCAGTTTAGTTGAGGGGTCCGTAGCTTTCTTT	CASSLVEGSVAFF	TRBV12-3/TRBV12-4	TRBJ1-1	-	-
TGTGCCAGCAGCTCAAGGCAGGGCCCAGATACGCAGTATTTT	CASSSRQGPDTQYF	TRBV3-1	TRBJ2-3	-	few
TGTGCCAGCAGCCCCTCCAGGGCAGGGGAAAAACTGTTTTTT	CASSPSRAGEKLFF	TRBV7-9	TRBJ1-4	-	-
TGTGCCACCAGCAGAGAAGGGTATAGCAATCAGCCCCAGCATTTT	CATSREGYSNQPQHF	TRBV15	TRBJ1-5	-	-
TGTGCCAGCAGACCAGCCCTCAGAGAGACCCAGTACTTC	CASRPALRETQYF	TRBV7-2	TRBJ2-5	-	-
TGTGCCAGCAGCCAAGAATCGAGGGTGGGCTATGGCTACACCTTC	CASSQESRVGYGYTF	TRBV4-2	TRBJ1-2	-	-
TGTGCTAGTGCCCCGGGACTGAGCACAGATACGCAGTATTTT	CASAPGLSTDTQYF	TRBV12-5	TRBJ2-3	-	-
TGTGCCAGCAGCTGGAGGGTGGAGGCAGATACGCAGTATTTT	CASSWRVEADTQYF	TRBV11-2	TRBJ2-3	-	few
TGCGCCAGCAGCTTCAGCGGGGCAGATACGCAGTATTTT	CASSFSGADTQYF	TRBV5-1	TRBJ2-3	TRBD2	many
TGTGCCAGCAGGCCACAGAACACTGAAGCTTTCTTT	CASRPQNTEAFF	TRBV12-3/TRBV12-4	TRBJ1-1	-	-